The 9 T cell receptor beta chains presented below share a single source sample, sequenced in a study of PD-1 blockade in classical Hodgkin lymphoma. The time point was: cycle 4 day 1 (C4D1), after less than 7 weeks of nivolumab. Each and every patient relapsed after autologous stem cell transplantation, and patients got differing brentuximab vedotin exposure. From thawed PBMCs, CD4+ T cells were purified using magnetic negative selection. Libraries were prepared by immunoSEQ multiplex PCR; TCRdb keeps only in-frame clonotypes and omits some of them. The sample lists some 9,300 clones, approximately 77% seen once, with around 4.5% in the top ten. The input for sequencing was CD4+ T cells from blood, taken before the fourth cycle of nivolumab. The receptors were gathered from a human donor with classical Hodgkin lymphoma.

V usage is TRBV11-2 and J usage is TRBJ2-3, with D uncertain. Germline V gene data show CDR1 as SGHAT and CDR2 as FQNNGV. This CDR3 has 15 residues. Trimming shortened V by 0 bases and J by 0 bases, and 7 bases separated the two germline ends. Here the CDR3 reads CASSLEPDSTDTQYF. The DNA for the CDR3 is TGTGCCAGCAGCTTAGAACCAGATAGCACAGATACGCAGTATTTT.

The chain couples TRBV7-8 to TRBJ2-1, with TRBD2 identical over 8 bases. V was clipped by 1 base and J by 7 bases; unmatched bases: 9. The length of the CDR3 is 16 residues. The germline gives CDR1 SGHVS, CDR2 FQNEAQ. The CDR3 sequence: CASSLVGGAITNEQFF. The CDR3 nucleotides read TGTGCCAGCAGCTTAGTCGGGGGGGCCATCACAAATGAGCAGTTCTTC.

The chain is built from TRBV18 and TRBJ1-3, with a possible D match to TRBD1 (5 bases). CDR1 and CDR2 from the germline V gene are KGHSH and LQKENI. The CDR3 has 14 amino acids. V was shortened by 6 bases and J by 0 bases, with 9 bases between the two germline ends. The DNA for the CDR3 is TGTGCCAGCTCCCCCGGGACCTCTGGAAACACCATATATTTT. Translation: CASSPGTSGNTIYF.

The chain's CDR3 is CASSLTGGHTEAFF. In DNA, the CDR3 is TGTGCCAGCAGCCTGACAGGGGGGCACACTGAAGCTTTCTTT. This chain joins TRBV7-9 and TRBJ1-1; 9 bases line up with TRBD1. Germline CDR1 SEHNR, CDR2 FQNEAQ (reference sequence). The J segment lost 3 bases and the V segment lost 5 bases, leaving 4 bases of the junction unmatched. CDR3 length equals 14 residues. Looking up the rest from reference TRBV7-9 and TRBJ1-1 gives the full variable domain: DTGVSQNPRHKITKRGQNVTFRCDPISEHNRLYWYRQTLGQGPEFLTYFQNEAQLEKSRLLSDRFSAERPKGSFSTLEIQRTEQGDSAMYLCASSLTGGHTEAFFGQGTRLTVV.

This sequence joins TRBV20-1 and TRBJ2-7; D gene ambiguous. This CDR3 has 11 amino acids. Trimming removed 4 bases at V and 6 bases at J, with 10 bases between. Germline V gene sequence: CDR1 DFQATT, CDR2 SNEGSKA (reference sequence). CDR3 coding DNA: TGCAGTGCTATTGATGCTCGCGAGCAGTACGTC. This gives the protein CSAIDAREQYV.

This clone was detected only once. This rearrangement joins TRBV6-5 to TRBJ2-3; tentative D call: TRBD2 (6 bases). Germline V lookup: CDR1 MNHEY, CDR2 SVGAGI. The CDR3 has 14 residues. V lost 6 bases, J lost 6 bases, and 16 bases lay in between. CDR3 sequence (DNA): TGTGCCAGCAGCCCGTGGGGGGTTGACGATACGCAGTATTTT. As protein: CASSPWGVDDTQYF.

Here the CDR3 DNA reads TGTGCCAGCAGTGAGGAAGCGGGGGGGCCTACGGATGAGCAGTTCTTC. The encoded protein is CASSEEAGGPTDEQFF. The gene calls are TRBV2 and TRBJ2-1; 10 nucleotides agree with TRBD2. With V trimmed by 3 bases and J by 8 bases, 10 bases remained unmatched. Looked up from germline, CDR1 is SNHLY and CDR2 is FYNNEI. This CDR3 comprises 16 residues.

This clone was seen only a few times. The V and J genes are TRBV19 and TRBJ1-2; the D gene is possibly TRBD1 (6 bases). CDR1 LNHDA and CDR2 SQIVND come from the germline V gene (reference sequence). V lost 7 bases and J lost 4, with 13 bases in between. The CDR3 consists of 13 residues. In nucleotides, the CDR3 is TGTGCCAGTACCCCTACAGGGAGCTATGGCTACACCTTC. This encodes CASTPTGSYGYTF. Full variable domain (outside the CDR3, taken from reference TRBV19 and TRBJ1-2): DGGITQSPKYLFRKEGQNVTLSCEQNLNHDAMYWYRQDPGQGLRLIYYSQIVNDFQKGDIAEGYSVSREKKESFPLTVTSAQKNPTAFYLCASTPTGSYGYTFGSGTRLTVV.

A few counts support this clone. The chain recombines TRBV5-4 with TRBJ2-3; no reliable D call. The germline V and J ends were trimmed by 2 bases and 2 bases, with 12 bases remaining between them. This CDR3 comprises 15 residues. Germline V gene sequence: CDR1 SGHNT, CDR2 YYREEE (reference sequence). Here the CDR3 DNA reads TGTGCCAGCAGCTTACCAACCCTTTACACAGATACGCAGTATTTT. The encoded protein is CASSLPTLYTDTQYF.